These 17 T cell receptor beta chains came from one sample sequenced in a study of regulatory T cells in long-lasting Graves disease. Assembly of TCR beta libraries relied on iRepertoire HTBI primers together with Arm-PCR of CDR3 regions. Each CDR3 protein is one row after TCRdb ran MiXCR on the multiplex PCR reads. The data hold some 460,000 distinct CDR3 sequences, with around 15% observed a single time. Noted time point: newly diagnosed GD, antithyroid drugs for less than 3 months. The TCR library was made from RNA that had been extracted from PBMCs in TRIzol. These same data were also listed under a study on T cells in Graves' hyperthyroidism and ophthalmopathy.

The sample here was peripheral blood mononuclear cells (PBMCs), taken at new diagnosis, from a patient treated with antithyroid drugs. These receptors were obtained from a man aged 40-55 years with Graves disease.

This clonotype was counted at least ten times. The genes are TRBV18 and TRBJ1-2, with D unresolved. V was pared by 3 bases and J by 5 bases, with 10 bases between. This CDR3 is built from 13 residues. Germline loops: CDR1 KGHSH, CDR2 LQKENI. CDR3 coding DNA: TGTGCCAGCTCACCTTTGGGAAGATATGGCTACACCTTC. Translating gives CASSPLGRYGYTF.

In this sample, this clonotype turned up a few times. This chain joins TRBV13 and TRBJ2-2; possibly TRBD2 for D (5 bases). The CDR3 totals 15 residues. Trimming removed 4 bases from V and 1 base from J, with 10 bases in between. Germline V CDR1 and CDR2: PRHDT, FYEKMQ (reference sequence). CDR3 sequence: CASSSLEKNTGELFF. In nucleotides, the CDR3 is TGTGCCAGCAGCTCACTAGAGAAGAACACCGGGGAGCTGTTTTTT.

V gene TRBV4-2 combines with J gene TRBJ1-3, with D perhaps matching TRBD1 (5 bases). The CDR3 sequence is 16 residues long. From germline, CDR1 is LGHNA and CDR2 YNFKEQ. V lost 0 bases to trimming and J lost 4 bases, with 13 bases between them. In nucleotides, the CDR3 is TGTGCCAGCAGCCAAGATTTTCTGCAGGGAGGAAACACCATATATTTT. Its protein is CASSQDFLQGGNTIYF.

At least ten counts were recorded for this clonotype. This rearrangement joins TRBV28 to TRBJ2-5; D is perhaps TRBD2 (6 bases). V gave up 10 bases and J gave up 9 bases, with 15 bases separating them. The CDR3 runs to 11 residues. Germline V gives CDR1 MDHEN, CDR2 SYDVKM. The CDR3 spells CAIQIAAAQYF. The DNA of the CDR3 is TGTGCCATCCAAATAGCGGCGGCCCAGTACTTC.

The rearrangement joins TRBV27 to TRBJ2-3; D may be TRBD1 or TRBD2 (5 bases each). Trimming took 6 bases from V and 1 from J, leaving 11 bases between them. The V gene's germline CDR1 is MNHEY and CDR2 SMNVEV (reference sequence). CDR3 length: 14 amino acids. The CDR3 region is CASRGELGTDTQYF. In DNA, the CDR3 is TGTGCCAGCAGGGGGGAGTTGGGCACAGATACGCAGTATTTT.

Notes on this clonotype: A read error is possible here, since a much larger clone lies one base away. The rearrangement joins TRBV28 to TRBJ1-6; TRBD1 agrees at 8 bases. This CDR3 has 15 residues. Germline loops: CDR1 MDHEN, CDR2 SYDVKM. V trimming: 4 bases; J trimming: 14 bases; junction bases outside the gene matches: 13. CDR3 amino acids: CASSSPGQGGSSLHF. The CDR3 nucleotides read TGTGCCAGCAGTTCCCCCGGACAGGGTGGGTCATCCCTCCACTTT. The full variable domain, its missing parts supplied by reference TRBV28 and TRBJ1-6, is DVKVTQSSRYLVKRTGEKVFLECVQDMDHENMFWYRQDPGLGLRLIYFSYDVKMKEKGDIPEGYSVSREKKERFSLILESASTNQTSMYLCASSSPGQGGSSLHFGNGTRLTVT.

This clonotype occurred many times. This chain connects TRBV4-2 to TRBJ2-1; TRBD2 matches 10 bases. The CDR3 is made up of 16 amino acids. Germline CDR1 LGHNA, CDR2 YNFKEQ. V lost 1 base to trimming and J lost 7 bases; unmatched junction nucleotides: 7. CDR3 nucleotide sequence: TGTGCCAGCAGCCAAGCTGGGGGAGCGGGAGGGAATGAGCAGTTCTTC. Amino acids: CASSQAGGAGGNEQFF.

This clonotype was observed many times. The chain's CDR3 is CASSTGTGADTQYF. The CDR3 DNA sequence: TGTGCCAGCAGCACCGGGACAGGGGCAGATACGCAGTATTTT. J is TRBJ2-3 and V is TRBV7-9, with 10 bases identical to TRBD1. The CDR3 extends over 14 amino acids. The trim removed 5 bases at V and 4 bases at J, leaving 3 bases unmatched. CDR1 and CDR2 (germline): SEHNR, FQNEAQ (reference sequence).

This clonotype was picked up many times. The rearrangement links TRBV2 to TRBJ2-3; D gene ambiguous. The CDR3 contains 12 residues. The V end lost 6 bases, the J end lost 2 bases, and 6 bases lay between the germline ends. In germline, CDR1 is SNHLY, CDR2 FYNNEI. Here the CDR3 reads CASRQSTDTQYF. As DNA, the CDR3 is TGTGCCAGCAGACAGTCCACAGATACGCAGTATTTT.

This clonotype was detected many times. The rearrangement links TRBV11-2 to TRBJ2-1, with 11 bases that match TRBD2. The V and J ends lost 4 bases and 7 bases, in that order; junction bases with no gene match: 6. Germline CDR1 SGHAT, CDR2 FQNNGV. This CDR3 has 15 amino acids. The CDR3 bases are TGTGCCAGCAGCTACCCAACTAGCGGGAGTAATGAGCAGTTCTTC. Its protein is CASSYPTSGSNEQFF.

The V gene is TRBV6-1, the J gene TRBJ2-2; 10 bases align to TRBD1. CDR1 and CDR2 (germline): MNHNS, SASEGT. The CDR3 extends over 15 amino acids. The trim removed 6 bases at V and 4 bases at J, leaving 5 bases unmatched. DNA for the CDR3: TGTGCCAGCAGAAAGGGGACAGGGGCCACCGGGGAGCTGTTTTTT. This gives the protein CASRKGTGATGELFF.

This clonotype occurred many times. CDR3 bases: TGTGCCAGCAGTGAGACAGGTTATTCTGAAGCTTTCTTT. It encodes CASSETGYSEAFF. The chain uses TRBV7-3 and TRBJ1-1; D is possibly TRBD1 (6 bases). CDR1 SGHTA and CDR2 FQGTGA come from the germline V gene. The CDR3 runs 13 residues. V lost 6 bases and J 6 bases, leaving 14 bases between the germline ends.

This clonotype has at least ten counts. The rearrangement uses TRBV5-1 and TRBJ2-7; 8 bases align to TRBD2. The CDR3 consists of 17 residues. The germline V gene encodes CDR1 SGHRS and CDR2 YFSETQ. The J segment lost 0 bases and the V segment lost 2 bases, leaving 10 bases of the junction unmatched. CDR3 sequence: CASSFGSSGLGSYEQYF. The CDR3 nucleotides are TGCGCCAGCAGCTTTGGGTCTAGCGGGCTAGGCTCCTACGAGCAGTACTTC.

This clonotype was detected a few times. The chain is built from TRBV5-4 and TRBJ2-1, with 11 nucleotides matching TRBD2. The ends lost 3 bases at V and 6 bases at J; junction bases unmatched: 11. Germline V lookup: CDR1 SGHNT, CDR2 YYREEE (reference sequence). This CDR3 is built from 17 residues. The CDR3 nucleotides read TGTGCCAGCAGCTCCGGGACTAGCGGAACCGTTTTCAATGAGCAGTTCTTC. Its protein is CASSSGTSGTVFNEQFF.

This clonotype has a count of ten or more. The gene calls are TRBV28 and TRBJ1-5; D call uncertain. CDR1 is MDHEN and CDR2 is SYDVKM in the germline V gene. With 5 bases removed from V and 4 bases from J, the gap between germline ends came to 6 bases. The CDR3 covers 12 residues. CDR3 nucleotide sequence: TGTGCCAGCAGTAGAGTGAATCAGCCCCAGCATTTT. Translation gives CASSRVNQPQHF.

This chain links TRBV28 with TRBJ1-5; D is uncertain. CDR3 length: 15 residues. From germline, CDR1 is MDHEN and CDR2 SYDVKM. V shed 2 bases and J shed 6 bases, with 14 bases lying between them. The CDR3: CASSLVDAATQPQHF. The CDR3 bases are TGTGCCAGCAGTTTAGTGGACGCAGCTACTCAGCCCCAGCATTTT.

As DNA, the CDR3 is TGCGCCAGCAGCGCGGCGGTCGAAGAGACCCAGTACTTC. Protein product: CASSAAVEETQYF. The chain is built from TRBV5-1 and TRBJ2-5; no firm D call. Germline CDR1 is SGHRS and CDR2 is YFSETQ. V lost 4 bases and J 3 bases, leaving 10 bases between the germline ends. CDR3 length: 13 amino acids. Full variable domain (rest looked up from reference TRBV5-1 and TRBJ2-5): KAGVTQTPRYLIKTRGQQVTLSCSPISGHRSVSWYQQTPGQGLQFLFEYFSETQRNKGNFPGRFSGRQFSNSRSEMNVSTLELGDSALYLCASSAAVEETQYFGPGTRLLVL.